The 5 T cell receptor beta chains reported below all come from one sample, sequenced in a study of shared clonotypes between healthy human individuals. Sequenced by immunoSEQ multiplex PCR; TCRdb stores in-frame clones only, minus some. The sample carries about half a million clones, around four fifths recorded once. Source material: PBMCs. The source is a woman aged 40 to 50 in good health. Some clones in this sample may be carry-over from other donors' samples.

The chain has TRBV4-3 and TRBJ2-1; D is unclear. The CDR3 runs to 14 residues. Trimming pared 1 base from V and 10 bases from J, leaving 14 bases between. Germline V CDR1 and CDR2: LGHNA, YSLEER. CDR3 region: CASSQARFETEQFF. The CDR3 nucleotides are TGCGCCAGCAGCCAAGCCCGCTTCGAGACCGAGCAGTTCTTC.

The chain has TRBV7-9 and TRBJ1-1; tentative D call: TRBD1 (5 bases). Germline lookup yields CDR1 SEHNR and CDR2 FQNEAQ (reference sequence). The CDR3 has 13 residues. Trimming took 2 bases from V and 5 from J, leaving 9 bases between them. Here the CDR3 DNA reads TGTGCCAGCAGCTTAACCCAGGGAACTGAAGCTTTCTTT. It translates to CASSLTQGTEAFF.

The V call is TRBV7-9, the J call TRBJ1-1, with D unresolved. Germline V CDR1 and CDR2: SEHNR, FQNEAQ (reference sequence). The CDR3 runs 14 residues. The V end lost 3 bases, the J end lost 1 base, and 9 bases lay between the germline ends. The CDR3 is CASSFGQANTEAFF. For the CDR3, the DNA is TGTGCCAGCAGCTTTGGGCAGGCGAACACTGAAGCTTTCTTT.

V gene TRBV7-2 combines with J gene TRBJ2-7; 9 bases map to TRBD2. This CDR3 region has 15 residues. Trimming removed 2 bases from V and 4 bases from J; junction bases left unmatched: 6. Looked up from germline, CDR1 is SGHTA and CDR2 is FQGNSA. In DNA, the CDR3 is TGTGCCAGCAGCTTACGGGCGGGAGGGCCGTACGAGCAGTACTTC. It specifies CASSLRAGGPYEQYF.

The CDR3 DNA reads as TGTGCCACCCGGTCGGAGAGCTCCTACAATGAGCAGTTCTTC. Its translation is CATRSESSYNEQFF. This chain uses TRBV6-1 with TRBJ2-1; D not resolved. Trimming removed 10 bases from V and 0 bases from J, with 13 bases in between. CDR1 is MNHNS, CDR2 SASEGT, per germline. The CDR3 sequence is 14 residues long.